The sequence of this T cell receptor (beta chain) was determined in a study of blood T cell repertoires in COVID-19. Profiling relied on immunoSEQ multiplex PCR, and the TCRdb table lists in-frame clones only, not all of them. Seen here are 150,000 to 250,000 clones, 87% observed once, and the top ten hold approximately 2%. Cohort 3 recovered donors had two negative PCRs, clearance, or symptom resolution. The germline CDR1 and CDR2 sequences are SQVTM and ANQGSEA. The CDR3 consists of 14 residues. V was pared by 4 bases and J by 0 bases, with 11 bases between. The rearrangement joins TRBV29-1 to TRBJ2-3, with TRBD1 as a possible D gene (6 bases). This TCR was recovered from a young woman who had recovered from COVID-19. The sample consisted of PBMCs or T cells enriched from blood (not recorded which). The CDR3 DNA sequence: TGCAGCGTTGGGACAGAGTTTAGCACAGATACGCAGTATTTT. Translated, it gives CSVGTEFSTDTQYF.